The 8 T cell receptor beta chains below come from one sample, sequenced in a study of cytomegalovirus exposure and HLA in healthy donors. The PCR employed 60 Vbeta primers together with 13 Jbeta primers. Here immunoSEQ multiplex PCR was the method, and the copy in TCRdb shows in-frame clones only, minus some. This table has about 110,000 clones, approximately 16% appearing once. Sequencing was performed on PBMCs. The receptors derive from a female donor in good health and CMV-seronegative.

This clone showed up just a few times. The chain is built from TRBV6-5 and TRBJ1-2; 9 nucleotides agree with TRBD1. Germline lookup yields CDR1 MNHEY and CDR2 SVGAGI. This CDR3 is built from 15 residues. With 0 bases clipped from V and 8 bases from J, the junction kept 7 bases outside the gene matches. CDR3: CASSYSETGGKGYTF. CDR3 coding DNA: TGTGCCAGCAGTTACTCGGAGACAGGGGGTAAAGGCTACACCTTC.

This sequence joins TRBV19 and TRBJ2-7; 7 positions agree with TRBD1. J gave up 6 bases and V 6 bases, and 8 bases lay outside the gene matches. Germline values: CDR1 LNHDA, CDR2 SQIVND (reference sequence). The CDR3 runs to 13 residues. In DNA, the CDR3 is TGTGCCAGTAGCACCGACAGGGAAGGCGAGCAGTACTTC. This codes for CASSTDREGEQYF.

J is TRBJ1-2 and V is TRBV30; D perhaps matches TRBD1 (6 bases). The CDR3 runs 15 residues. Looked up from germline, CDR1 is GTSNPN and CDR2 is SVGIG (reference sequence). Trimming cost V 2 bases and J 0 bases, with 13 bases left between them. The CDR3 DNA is TGTGCCTGGAGTTTCACAGGGAAGGCTAACTATGGCTACACCTTC. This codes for CAWSFTGKANYGYTF.

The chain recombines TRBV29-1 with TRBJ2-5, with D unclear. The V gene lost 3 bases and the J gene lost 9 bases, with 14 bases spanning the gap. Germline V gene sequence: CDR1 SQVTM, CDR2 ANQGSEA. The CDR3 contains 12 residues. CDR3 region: CSVEPPGSAQYF. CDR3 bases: TGCAGCGTTGAGCCCCCCGGGTCGGCCCAGTACTTC.

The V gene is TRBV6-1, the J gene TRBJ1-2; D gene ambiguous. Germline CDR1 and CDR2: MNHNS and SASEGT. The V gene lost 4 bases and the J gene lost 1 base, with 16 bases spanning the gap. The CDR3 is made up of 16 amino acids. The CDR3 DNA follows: TGTGCCAGCAGTGCCCAGGTCGACACCGGTAACTATGGCTACACCTTC. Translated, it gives CASSAQVDTGNYGYTF.

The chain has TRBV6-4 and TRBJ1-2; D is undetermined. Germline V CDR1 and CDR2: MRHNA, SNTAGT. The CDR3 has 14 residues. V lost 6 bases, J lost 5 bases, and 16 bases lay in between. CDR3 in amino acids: CASRREGSGYGYTF. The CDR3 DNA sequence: TGTGCCAGCAGGCGGGAGGGAAGTGGATATGGCTACACCTTC.

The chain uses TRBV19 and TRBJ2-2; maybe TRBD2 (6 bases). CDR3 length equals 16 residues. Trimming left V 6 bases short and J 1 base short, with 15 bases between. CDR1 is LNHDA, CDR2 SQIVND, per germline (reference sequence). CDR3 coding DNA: TGTGCCAGTAGAACCGGTCTTAGCGGGAACACCGGGGAGCTGTTTTTT. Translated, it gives CASRTGLSGNTGELFF.

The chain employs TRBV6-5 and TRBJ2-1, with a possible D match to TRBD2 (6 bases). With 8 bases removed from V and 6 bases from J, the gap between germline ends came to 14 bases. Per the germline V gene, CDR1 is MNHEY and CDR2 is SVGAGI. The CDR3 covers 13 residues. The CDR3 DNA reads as TGTGCCAGCTTTCGGGAGCCCAGCAATGAGCAGTTCTTC. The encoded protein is CASFREPSNEQFF.